This T cell receptor (beta chain) was sequenced during a study of T-cell memory formation after mild COVID-19. General study points: In second-wave clones peaking day 37, SARS-CoV-2 specificity remained unconfirmed. The study found contracting CD4+ clones mainly in CM and EM and contracting CD8+ clones in EMRA.

cDNA libraries for TCR alpha and TCR beta, carrying sample barcodes and UMIs, came from 5'RACE with constant-segment primers. TCRdb independently ran MiXCR on the 5' RACE reads; one entry per CDR3 protein. The data contain about half a million distinct CDR3 sequences, over 15% of them seen just once; the ten biggest clones take up approximately 13%. This clonotype was counted only a few times. The antigen is unknown. Trimming stripped 0 bases from V and 6 bases from J, with 16 bases between. CDR3 length equals 15 residues. CDR1 and CDR2 (germline): SGDLS, YYNGEE. This receptor was obtained from an adult woman who had mild COVID-19 (a few samples of this study predate the infection). Cell type and time point are not known. The genes are TRBV9 and TRBJ2-7; D is ambiguous. Sequencing was done on a sample of PBMCs or a T cell subset sorted from them (not recorded which). The CDR3 here is CASSVGVSPAGEQYF. The CDR3 region has the DNA TGTGCCAGCAGCGTAGGCGTTAGTCCAGCCGGCGAGCAGTACTTC.